A single sample is the source of the 12 T cell receptor beta chains below, sequenced in a study of shared clonotypes between healthy human individuals. Sequencing was performed with immunoSEQ multiplex PCR; in TCRdb, only in-frame clones are kept and a portion is missing. The data show about 380,000 clones, about 97% seen once. Sequencing input: memory CD8+ T cells sorted from blood. Sample subset: CD45RO+ cells pooled with CCR7-negative TemRA cells. The receptors derive from a man aged 30-40 years in good health.

The count of this clone is one. This chain joins TRBV19 and TRBJ1-5; tentatively, D is TRBD1 (5 bases). Looked up from germline, CDR1 is LNHDA and CDR2 is SQIVND (reference sequence). V gave up 7 bases and J gave up 7 bases, with 11 bases separating them. CDR3 length: 12 amino acids. The chain's CDR3 is CASNSGGQPQHF. CDR3 in DNA: TGTGCCAGTAACTCGGGGGGGCAGCCCCAGCATTTT. Full variable domain (missing parts from reference TRBV19 and TRBJ1-5): DGGITQSPKYLFRKEGQNVTLSCEQNLNHDAMYWYRQDPGQGLRLIYYSQIVNDFQKGDIAEGYSVSREKKESFPLTVTSAQKNPTAFYLCASNSGGQPQHFGDGTRLSIL.

The chain has TRBV30 and TRBJ2-7; 7 nucleotides agree with TRBD1. Losses at the gene ends were 0 bases for V and 4 bases for J; bases not matched to a gene: 6. Germline V gene lookup returns CDR1 GTSNPN and CDR2 SVGIG (reference sequence). The CDR3 contains 14 residues. This CDR3 is CAWSVGNRGYEQYF. CDR3 sequence (DNA): TGTGCCTGGAGTGTGGGAAACAGGGGTTACGAGCAGTACTTC.

The chain couples TRBV19 to TRBJ1-1, with D uncertain. Trimming stripped 5 bases from V and 1 base from J, with 8 bases between. This CDR3 region has 13 residues. Germline CDR1 is LNHDA and CDR2 is SQIVND (reference sequence). CDR3 DNA sequence: TGTGCCAGTAGTGTCCAGTCGAACACTGAAGCTTTCTTT. Protein sequence: CASSVQSNTEAFF.

This sequence joins TRBV5-1 and TRBJ1-1, with unresolved D. The CDR3 totals 13 residues. V was clipped by 2 bases and J by 0 bases, with 5 bases between them. The germline CDR1 and CDR2 sequences are SGHRS and YFSETQ. CDR3 DNA: TGCGCCAGCAGCTTCCAGGTGAACACTGAAGCTTTCTTT. It is translated as CASSFQVNTEAFF.

The chain joins TRBV4-1 to TRBJ2-1; 12 nucleotides match TRBD2. CDR3 length: 16 residues. Germline V gene sequence: CDR1 MGHRA, CDR2 YSYEKL. With V trimmed by 1 base and J by 8 bases, 6 bases remained unmatched. For the CDR3, the DNA is TGCGCCAGCAGCCAAGGCCTAGCGGGAGGGTTCGATGAGCAGTTCTTC. Protein: CASSQGLAGGFDEQFF.

The chain links TRBV27 to TRBJ2-7; TRBD2 matches 9 bases. The germline gives CDR1 MNHEY, CDR2 SMNVEV (reference sequence). This CDR3 spans 17 amino acids. Losses at the gene ends were 2 bases for V and 2 bases for J; bases not matched to a gene: 10. Written as DNA, the CDR3 is TGTGCCAGCAGTTTAAGGGTCGGGCTAGCGGGAACCTACGAGCAGTACTTC. It yields the protein CASSLRVGLAGTYEQYF.

The chain combines TRBV29-1 with TRBJ2-3, with D tentatively TRBD1 or TRBD2 (5 bases each). From germline, CDR1 is SQVTM and CDR2 ANQGSEA. This CDR3 region has 21 residues. V shed 3 bases and J shed 1 base, with 32 bases lying between them. The chain's CDR3 is CSVDPGTQELWERIGTDTQYF. The CDR3 DNA reads as TGCAGCGTTGACCCCGGGACCCAGGAGTTGTGGGAGAGGATCGGCACAGATACGCAGTATTTT.

The chain employs TRBV2 and TRBJ2-1; unclear D gene. The CDR3 is 13 amino acids. Deletions cut 7 bases from V and 0 bases from J, with 7 bases between. The germline V gene has CDR1 SNHLY and CDR2 FYNNEI. In DNA form, the CDR3 reads TGTGCCAGCACGAGTGTCTCCTACAATGAGCAGTTCTTC. Translating gives CASTSVSYNEQFF.

This sequence joins TRBV30 and TRBJ2-7; 9 nucleotides agree with TRBD2. This CDR3 has 15 residues. The germline gives CDR1 GTSNPN, CDR2 SVGIG (reference sequence). V trimming: 1 base; J trimming: 2 bases; junction bases outside the gene matches: 6. The CDR3 loop reads CAWSAPSGRTYEQYF. CDR3 DNA sequence: TGTGCCTGGAGTGCGCCCAGCGGGAGGACCTACGAGCAGTACTTC.

The rearrangement joins TRBV30 to TRBJ2-2; D not resolved. Germline V gene lookup returns CDR1 GTSNPN and CDR2 SVGIG (reference sequence). CDR3 length equals 12 residues. The V gene lost 4 bases and the J gene lost 3 bases, with 6 bases spanning the gap. The CDR3 DNA follows: TGTGCCTGGATTCAGGACACCGGGGAGCTGTTTTTT. Protein product: CAWIQDTGELFF. The variable domain in full, with the rest retrieved from reference TRBV30 and TRBJ2-2, is SQTIHQWPATLVQPVGSPLSLECTVEGTSNPNLYWYRQAAGRGLQLLFYSVGIGQISSEVPQNLSASRPQDRQFILSSKKLLLSDSGFYLCAWIQDTGELFFGEGSRLTVL.

The chain joins TRBV7-9 to TRBJ2-3; TRBD2 aligns across 11 bases. CDR1 is SEHNR and CDR2 is FQNEAQ in the germline V gene (reference sequence). The trim removed 4 bases at V and 0 bases at J, leaving 0 bases unmatched. The CDR3 contains 15 residues. In nucleotides, the CDR3 is TGTGCCAGCAGCTGGACTAGCGGGAGCACAGATACGCAGTATTTT. Protein product: CASSWTSGSTDTQYF.

CDR3 in DNA: TGTGCCAGCAGCCAAGATTGGGGGACTGAAGCTTTCTTT. Protein sequence: CASSQDWGTEAFF. The chain carries TRBV14 and TRBJ1-1; maybe TRBD1 (5 bases). Per the germline V gene, CDR1 is SGHDN and CDR2 is FVKESK. The CDR3 is 13 amino acids. V dropped 0 bases and J dropped 5 bases, with 7 bases sitting between them.